The rows below give T cell receptor beta chains drawn from one sample of a study of T-cell memory formation after mild COVID-19. Each CDR3 protein gets one entry after TCRdb re-called the 5' RACE reads with MiXCR. The repertoire has around 320,000 distinct CDR3 sequences, approximately 19% of them found once; the top ten carry around 21%. The sample taken for sequencing was PBMCs or a T cell subset sorted from them (not recorded which). Every receptor here comes from a man aged 18 to 30 who had mild COVID-19 (a few samples of this study predate the infection). Cell type and time point are not known. CDR3s include the opening cysteine and the closing phenylalanine or tryptophan. Each record gives: D gene, V gene, clone size, J gene, CDR3 DNA, CDR3 protein. A D gene is named only where the DNA matches it firmly. The listing skips clone size in some rows; elsewhere it reads once, few, many or a size class.

d_gene: NA; v_gene: TRBV5-1; abundance: NA; j_gene: TRBJ1-6; CDR3nt: TGCGCCAGCAGGGACCTCGGCCGTTCACCCCTCCACTTT; CDR3aa: CASRDLGRSPLHF
d_gene: TRBD1; v_gene: TRBV29-1; abundance: NA; j_gene: TRBJ2-6; CDR3nt: TGCAGCGTAGGGGGCCACTCTGGGGCCAACGTCCTGACTTTC; CDR3aa: CSVGGHSGANVLTF
d_gene: NA; v_gene: TRBV7-9; abundance: NA; j_gene: TRBJ2-5; CDR3nt: TGTGCCAGCAGCTCGACCTCGGGCTTCCAAGAGACCCAGTACTTC; CDR3aa: CASSSTSGFQETQYF
d_gene: NA; v_gene: TRBV20-1; abundance: few; j_gene: TRBJ1-5; CDR3nt: TGCAGTGCTACCAGGGGCTATAGCAATCAGCCCCAGCATTTT; CDR3aa: CSATRGYSNQPQHF
d_gene: NA; v_gene: TRBV5-1; abundance: NA; j_gene: TRBJ1-1; CDR3nt: TGCGCCAGCAGCTTGGCTCAGACTGAAGCTTTCTTT; CDR3aa: CASSLAQTEAFF
d_gene: NA; v_gene: TRBV5-1; abundance: NA; j_gene: TRBJ2-7; CDR3nt: TGCGCCAGCAGCCTACCCGGACAATACGAGCAGTACTTC; CDR3aa: CASSLPGQYEQYF
d_gene: NA; v_gene: TRBV27; abundance: NA; j_gene: TRBJ1-5; CDR3nt: TGTGCCAGCAGTTTCGGGACGAGCAATCAGCCCCAGCATTTT; CDR3aa: CASSFGTSNQPQHF
d_gene: NA; v_gene: TRBV5-5; abundance: NA; j_gene: TRBJ2-3; CDR3nt: TGTGCCAGCAGCTTGCCGACAGTAGATACGCAGTATTTT; CDR3aa: CASSLPTVDTQYF
d_gene: TRBD1; v_gene: TRBV4-1; abundance: NA; j_gene: TRBJ2-7; CDR3nt: TGCGCCAGCAGCCAAGGCCCGACAGGGACAACCTACGAGCAGTACTTC; CDR3aa: CASSQGPTGTTYEQYF
d_gene: TRBD2; v_gene: TRBV7-8; abundance: NA; j_gene: TRBJ2-3; CDR3nt: TGTGCCAGCAGCACTCCCGTGAAGACTAGCGGCCTTGGCGCAGATACGCAGTATTTT; CDR3aa: CASSTPVKTSGLGADTQYF
d_gene: TRBD1; v_gene: TRBV6-5; abundance: NA; j_gene: TRBJ1-2; CDR3nt: TGTGCCAGCAGGCCCCTTGAGGGACAGGGGCCCTTTGGGGGCTACACCTTC; CDR3aa: CASRPLEGQGPFGGYTF
d_gene: NA; v_gene: TRBV6-2/TRBV6-3; abundance: few; j_gene: TRBJ1-1; CDR3nt: TGTGCCAGCACCGGGCGCCTCCCCCTGTACACTGAAGCTTTCTTT; CDR3aa: CASTGRLPLYTEAFF
d_gene: NA; v_gene: TRBV5-1; abundance: NA; j_gene: TRBJ1-1; CDR3nt: TGCGCCAGCAGCTTAAGACTTATGAACACTGAAGCTTTCTTT; CDR3aa: CASSLRLMNTEAFF
d_gene: NA; v_gene: TRBV20-1; abundance: NA; j_gene: TRBJ2-3; CDR3nt: TGCAGTGCTAGAGCGGATGGGCTAGATACGCAGTATTTT; CDR3aa: CSARADGLDTQYF
d_gene: TRBD2; v_gene: TRBV20-1; abundance: NA; j_gene: TRBJ2-1; CDR3nt: TGCAGTGCAAAACTAGCGGGGGTAGATGAGCAGTTCTTC; CDR3aa: CSAKLAGVDEQFF
d_gene: NA; v_gene: TRBV12-3/TRBV12-4; abundance: few; j_gene: TRBJ2-3; CDR3nt: TGTGCCAGCAGCCCGTATGAGGGGGGCCCCACAGATACGCAGTATTTT; CDR3aa: CASSPYEGGPTDTQYF
d_gene: NA; v_gene: TRBV2; abundance: NA; j_gene: TRBJ1-3; CDR3nt: TGTGCCAGCTCTGATCGGCCCACTGGAAACACCATATATTTT; CDR3aa: CASSDRPTGNTIYF
d_gene: NA; v_gene: TRBV6-6; abundance: few; j_gene: TRBJ2-1; CDR3nt: TGTGCCAGCAGTTACCAAACTGGCCCCAATGAGCAGTTCTTC; CDR3aa: CASSYQTGPNEQFF
d_gene: NA; v_gene: TRBV7-8; abundance: few; j_gene: TRBJ2-7; CDR3nt: TGTGCCAGCAGCTCGGGGTTTGGGGAGCAGTACTTC; CDR3aa: CASSSGFGEQYF
d_gene: TRBD1; v_gene: TRBV7-9; abundance: many; j_gene: TRBJ2-5; CDR3nt: TGTGCCAGCAGCTTACAGGGGGTTCAAGAGACCCAGTACTTC; CDR3aa: CASSLQGVQETQYF
d_gene: TRBD1; v_gene: TRBV4-1; abundance: few; j_gene: TRBJ1-6; CDR3nt: TGCGCCAGCAGAGGGACAGGACATTCACCCCTCCACTTT; CDR3aa: CASRGTGHSPLHF
d_gene: NA; v_gene: TRBV20-1; abundance: NA; j_gene: TRBJ1-5; CDR3nt: TGCAGTGCTAGTTCGAGCAATCAGCCCCAGCATTTT; CDR3aa: CSASSSNQPQHF
d_gene: NA; v_gene: TRBV5-5; abundance: NA; j_gene: TRBJ1-1; CDR3nt: TGTGCCAGTCAGCTTGTACTGGGGAACACTGAAGCTTTCTTT; CDR3aa: CASQLVLGNTEAFF
d_gene: NA; v_gene: TRBV12-3/TRBV12-4; abundance: NA; j_gene: TRBJ2-7; CDR3nt: TGTGCCAGCAGTTTCACAACCGAAGGGACCCACGAGCAGTACTTC; CDR3aa: CASSFTTEGTHEQYF
d_gene: NA; v_gene: TRBV6-5; abundance: few; j_gene: TRBJ1-1; CDR3nt: TGTGCCAGCAGTTACCAGACAGTCCCTCGGAACACTGAAGCTTTCTTT; CDR3aa: CASSYQTVPRNTEAFF
d_gene: TRBD2; v_gene: TRBV6-6; abundance: NA; j_gene: TRBJ2-3; CDR3nt: TGTGCCAGCAGAAGCGGGGGGGCTAGAGATACGCAGTATTTT; CDR3aa: CASRSGGARDTQYF
d_gene: NA; v_gene: TRBV4-3; abundance: NA; j_gene: TRBJ1-2; CDR3nt: TGCGCCAGCAGCCGTTACAGGGATGGCGACTATGGCTACACCTTC; CDR3aa: CASSRYRDGDYGYTF
d_gene: TRBD2; v_gene: TRBV29-1; abundance: few; j_gene: TRBJ2-1; CDR3nt: TGCAGCGTTGAGGGAAGCGGGGGGTTTTCGGAGCAGTTCTTC; CDR3aa: CSVEGSGGFSEQFF
d_gene: TRBD1; v_gene: TRBV7-2; abundance: NA; j_gene: TRBJ2-2; CDR3nt: TGTGCCAGCACCAATAAGATTCCGGGACAGGGGTCCGGGGAGCTGTTTTTT; CDR3aa: CASTNKIPGQGSGELFF
d_gene: NA; v_gene: TRBV2; abundance: NA; j_gene: TRBJ1-1; CDR3nt: TGTGCCAGCCGGAAATCCAGGGACACTGAAGCTTTCTTT; CDR3aa: CASRKSRDTEAFF
d_gene: NA; v_gene: TRBV10-3; abundance: NA; j_gene: TRBJ1-2; CDR3nt: TGTGCCATCAGTGAAGTGGGAGGGAGTGAAAACTATGGCTACACCTTC; CDR3aa: CAISEVGGSENYGYTF
d_gene: TRBD1; v_gene: TRBV7-2; abundance: NA; j_gene: TRBJ2-5; CDR3nt: TGTGCCAGCAGCTTTGACAGGGGGCTAGAGACCCAGTACTTC; CDR3aa: CASSFDRGLETQYF
d_gene: TRBD1; v_gene: TRBV7-3; abundance: NA; j_gene: TRBJ1-6; CDR3nt: TGTGCCAGCAGCACGCAGGGGGGTCAGGACCTCCACTTT; CDR3aa: CASSTQGGQDLHF
d_gene: NA; v_gene: TRBV5-1; abundance: many; j_gene: TRBJ1-6; CDR3nt: TGCGCCAGCAGCTTGGACGGGGGGAGTAATTCACCCCTCCACTTT; CDR3aa: CASSLDGGSNSPLHF
d_gene: NA; v_gene: TRBV28; abundance: NA; j_gene: TRBJ2-1; CDR3nt: TGTGCCAGCAGTTTATACGATCAGAGGACAGAACCTCAGTTCTTC; CDR3aa: CASSLYDQRTEPQFF
d_gene: NA; v_gene: TRBV5-1; abundance: NA; j_gene: TRBJ2-7; CDR3nt: TGCGCCAGCAGCTTGGTGGGCAGGGGAAACTACGAGCAGTACTTC; CDR3aa: CASSLVGRGNYEQYF
d_gene: NA; v_gene: TRBV6-1; abundance: few; j_gene: TRBJ1-5; CDR3nt: TGTGCCAGCAGTGAAGCATTGCCGACCCCATGGCAGCCCCAGCATTTT; CDR3aa: CASSEALPTPWQPQHF
d_gene: NA; v_gene: TRBV24-1; abundance: few; j_gene: TRBJ2-1; CDR3nt: TGTGCCACCAGTGACCCGGGACGGGAAGCTGGGGATGAGCAGTTCTTC; CDR3aa: CATSDPGREAGDEQFF
d_gene: NA; v_gene: TRBV6-2/TRBV6-3; abundance: once; j_gene: TRBJ1-1; CDR3nt: TGTGCCAGCAGTTACCCCCAATACACTGAAGCTTTCTTT; CDR3aa: CASSYPQYTEAFF
d_gene: NA; v_gene: TRBV4-2; abundance: few; j_gene: TRBJ1-2; CDR3nt: TGTGCCAGCAGCCAAGGAGAGTTTACGGGGGATGGCTACACCTTC; CDR3aa: CASSQGEFTGDGYTF
d_gene: TRBD2; v_gene: TRBV4-3; abundance: NA; j_gene: TRBJ2-3; CDR3nt: TGCGCCAGCAGCCAAGATGGGATGCGGGGGGCCTTTTTAGATACGCAGTATTTT; CDR3aa: CASSQDGMRGAFLDTQYF
d_gene: NA; v_gene: TRBV4-2; abundance: NA; j_gene: TRBJ1-5; CDR3nt: TGTGCCAGCAGCCAACATCTCAACAGGGATCAGCCCCAGCATTTT; CDR3aa: CASSQHLNRDQPQHF
d_gene: NA; v_gene: TRBV19; abundance: few; j_gene: TRBJ1-5; CDR3nt: TGTGCCAGTAGAACCCTAGACCAGCCCCAGCATTTT; CDR3aa: CASRTLDQPQHF
d_gene: NA; v_gene: TRBV5-1; abundance: NA; j_gene: TRBJ2-6; CDR3nt: TGCGCCAGCAGCTTGCGGGGTCGGGCTGGGGCCAACGTCCTGACTTTC; CDR3aa: CASSLRGRAGANVLTF
d_gene: NA; v_gene: TRBV30; abundance: few; j_gene: TRBJ1-2; CDR3nt: TGTGCCTGGAGGATCCAGGGATCCCCTAAGGACACCTTC; CDR3aa: CAWRIQGSPKDTF
d_gene: TRBD2; v_gene: TRBV7-9; abundance: once; j_gene: TRBJ2-3; CDR3nt: TGTGCCAGCAGCACGACTAGCGGGGGCACAGATACGCAGTATTTT; CDR3aa: CASSTTSGGTDTQYF
d_gene: TRBD1; v_gene: TRBV6-1; abundance: NA; j_gene: TRBJ2-4; CDR3nt: TGTGCCAGCAGTGAACGCGGGACAGGGAACAAGGTTCAGTACTTC; CDR3aa: CASSERGTGNKVQYF
d_gene: TRBD2; v_gene: TRBV6-2/TRBV6-3; abundance: NA; j_gene: TRBJ2-5; CDR3nt: TGTGCCAGCAGTTACCTAGCGGGGGAGACCCAGTACTTC; CDR3aa: CASSYLAGETQYF
d_gene: NA; v_gene: TRBV7-9; abundance: NA; j_gene: TRBJ1-3; CDR3nt: TGTGCCAGCAGCATCGAAGTGCCTGGAAACACCATATATTTT; CDR3aa: CASSIEVPGNTIYF
d_gene: NA; v_gene: TRBV29-1; abundance: few; j_gene: TRBJ2-3; CDR3nt: TGCAGCGCCCCGAGGGGGGTAGGGGTCGGGACAGATACGCAGTATTTT; CDR3aa: CSAPRGVGVGTDTQYF
d_gene: TRBD2; v_gene: TRBV4-3; abundance: NA; j_gene: TRBJ2-3; CDR3nt: TGCGCCAGCAGCCGTACCGAGCGGGGCATCACAGATACGCAGTATTTT; CDR3aa: CASSRTERGITDTQYF
d_gene: NA; v_gene: TRBV4-1; abundance: NA; j_gene: TRBJ2-3; CDR3nt: TGCGCCAGCAGCCAAGATCTTGAGGGGGGAAGCACAGATACGCAGTATTTT; CDR3aa: CASSQDLEGGSTDTQYF
d_gene: NA; v_gene: TRBV20-1; abundance: few; j_gene: TRBJ1-5; CDR3nt: TGCAGTGCTATGAGGGACCTAAGCAATCAGCCCCAGCATTTT; CDR3aa: CSAMRDLSNQPQHF
d_gene: NA; v_gene: TRBV7-9; abundance: NA; j_gene: TRBJ2-3; CDR3nt: TGTGCCAGCAGCTTTGGGGCTTTTGCCACAGATACGCAGTATTTT; CDR3aa: CASSFGAFATDTQYF
d_gene: NA; v_gene: TRBV6-5; abundance: NA; j_gene: TRBJ1-2; CDR3nt: TGTGCCAGCAGTCTCGGACTGTCGGGAGCTGGCTACACCTTC; CDR3aa: CASSLGLSGAGYTF
d_gene: NA; v_gene: TRBV7-2; abundance: NA; j_gene: TRBJ2-7; CDR3nt: TGTGCCAGCAGCTTAGGCCGGGTCAGCTCCTACGAGCAGTACTTC; CDR3aa: CASSLGRVSSYEQYF
d_gene: TRBD2; v_gene: TRBV7-2; abundance: many; j_gene: TRBJ2-7; CDR3nt: TGTGCCAGCAGCGGACTAGCGGGGGGGCGACCCTCTACCGCCTCCTACGAGCAGTACTTC; CDR3aa: CASSGLAGGRPSTASYEQYF
d_gene: TRBD1; v_gene: TRBV7-9; abundance: few; j_gene: TRBJ1-5; CDR3nt: TGTGCCAGCAGCCCCGGGACAGGGGAAAATCAGCCCCAGCATTTT; CDR3aa: CASSPGTGENQPQHF
d_gene: TRBD2; v_gene: TRBV7-9; abundance: NA; j_gene: TRBJ2-1; CDR3nt: TGTGCCAGCAGCCACTCTAGCGGGGGCTACAATGAGCAGTTCTTC; CDR3aa: CASSHSSGGYNEQFF
d_gene: TRBD1; v_gene: TRBV2; abundance: few; j_gene: TRBJ2-1; CDR3nt: TGTGCCAGCGTAGGCGGGACAGGGGTCAACAATGAGCAGTTCTTC; CDR3aa: CASVGGTGVNNEQFF